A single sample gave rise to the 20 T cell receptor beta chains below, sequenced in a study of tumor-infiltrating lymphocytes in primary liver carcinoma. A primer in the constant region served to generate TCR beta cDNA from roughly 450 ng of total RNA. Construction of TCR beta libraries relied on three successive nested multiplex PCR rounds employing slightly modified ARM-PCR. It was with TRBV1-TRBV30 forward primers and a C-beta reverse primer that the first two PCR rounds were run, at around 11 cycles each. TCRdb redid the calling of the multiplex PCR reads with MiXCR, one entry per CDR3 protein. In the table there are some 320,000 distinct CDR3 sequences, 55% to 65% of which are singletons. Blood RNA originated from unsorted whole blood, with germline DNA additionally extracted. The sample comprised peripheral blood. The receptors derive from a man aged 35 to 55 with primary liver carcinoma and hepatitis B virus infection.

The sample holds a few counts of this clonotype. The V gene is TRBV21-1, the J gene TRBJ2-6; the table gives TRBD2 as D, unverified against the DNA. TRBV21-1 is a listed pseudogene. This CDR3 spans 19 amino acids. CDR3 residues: CASSKWRAGDEFGANVLTF. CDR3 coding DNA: TGTGCCAGCAGCAAATGGAGAGCGGGGGACGAATTTGGGGCCAACGTCCTGACTTTC.

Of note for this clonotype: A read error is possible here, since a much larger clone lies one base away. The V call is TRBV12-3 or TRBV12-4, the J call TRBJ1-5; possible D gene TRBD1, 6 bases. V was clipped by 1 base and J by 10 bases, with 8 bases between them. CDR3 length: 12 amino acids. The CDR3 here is CASSLVGGPQHF. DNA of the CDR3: TGTGCCAGCAGTTTAGTCGGGGGCCCCCAGCATTTT.

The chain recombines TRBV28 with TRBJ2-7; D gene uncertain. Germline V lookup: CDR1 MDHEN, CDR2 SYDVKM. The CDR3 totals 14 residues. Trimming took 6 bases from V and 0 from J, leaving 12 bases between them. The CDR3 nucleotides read TGTGCCAGCAGGAGACCAACCCTCTCCTACGAGCAGTACTTC. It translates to CASRRPTLSYEQYF.

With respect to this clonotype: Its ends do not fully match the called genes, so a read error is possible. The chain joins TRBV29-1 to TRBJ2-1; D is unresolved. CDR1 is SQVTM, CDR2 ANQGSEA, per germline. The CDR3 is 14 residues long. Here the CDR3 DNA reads TGCAGCGTTGTCGTGACTGGCGGTACCAATGGGCAGTTCTTC. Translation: CSVVVTGGTNGQFF.

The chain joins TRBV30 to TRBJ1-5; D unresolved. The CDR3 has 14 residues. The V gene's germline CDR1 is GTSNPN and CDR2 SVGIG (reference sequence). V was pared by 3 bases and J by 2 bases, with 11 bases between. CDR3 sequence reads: CAWSRGLGNQPQHF. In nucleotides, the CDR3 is TGTGCCTGGAGCCGAGGACTGGGCAATCAGCCCCAGCATTTT. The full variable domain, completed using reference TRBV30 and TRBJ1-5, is SQTIHQWPATLVQPVGSPLSLECTVEGTSNPNLYWYRQAAGRGLQLLFYSVGIGQISSEVPQNLSASRPQDRQFILSSKKLLLSDSGFYLCAWSRGLGNQPQHFGDGTRLSIL.

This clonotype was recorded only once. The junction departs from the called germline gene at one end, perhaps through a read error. This CDR3 reads CACSRGTGNYGYTF. CDR3 nucleotides: TGTGCCTGCAGCCGAGGGACAGGGAACTATGGCTACACCTTC. The chain is built from TRBV7-8 and TRBJ1-2, with 9 bases that match TRBD1. CDR1 and CDR2 from the germline V gene are SGHVS and FQNEAQ. The CDR3 has 14 residues.

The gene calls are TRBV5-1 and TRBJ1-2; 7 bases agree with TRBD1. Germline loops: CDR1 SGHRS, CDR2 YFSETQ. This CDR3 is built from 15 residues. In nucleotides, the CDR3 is TGCACCAACAGCTTGGACCCAGGCAGGGGGGCCGGCTACACCTTC. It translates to CTNSLDPGRGAGYTF.

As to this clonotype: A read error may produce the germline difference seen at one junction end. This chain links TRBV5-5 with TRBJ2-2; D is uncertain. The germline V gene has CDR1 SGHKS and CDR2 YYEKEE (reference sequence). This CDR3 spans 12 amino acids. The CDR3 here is CASRLHTVELFF. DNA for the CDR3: TGTGCCAGCAGACTCCACACCGTGGAGTTGTTTTTT. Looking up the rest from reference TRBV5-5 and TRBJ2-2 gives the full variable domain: DAGVTQSPTHLIKTRGQQVTLRCSPISGHKSVSWYQQVLGQGPQFIFQYYEKEERGRGNFPDRFSARQFPNYSSELNVNALLLGDSALYLCASRLHTVELFFGEGSRLTVL.

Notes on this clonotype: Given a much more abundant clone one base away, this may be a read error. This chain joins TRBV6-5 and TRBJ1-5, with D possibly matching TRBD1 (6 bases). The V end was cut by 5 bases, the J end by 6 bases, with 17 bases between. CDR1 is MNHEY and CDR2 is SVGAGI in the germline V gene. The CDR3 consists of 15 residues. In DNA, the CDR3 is TGTGCCAGCAGTCCTCCGGGACATGGGCGTCAGCCCCAGCATTTT. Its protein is CASSPPGHGRQPQHF.

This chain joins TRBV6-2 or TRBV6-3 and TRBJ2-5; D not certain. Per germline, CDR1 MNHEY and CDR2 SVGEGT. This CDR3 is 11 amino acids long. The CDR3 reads CVSSYQETQYF. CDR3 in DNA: TGTGTTAGCAGTTACCAAGAGACCCAGTACTTC.

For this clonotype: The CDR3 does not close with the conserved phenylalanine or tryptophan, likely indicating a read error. The CDR3 DNA sequence: TGTGCCAGCAAACGAACCGACAGCAATCAGCTCCAGCATCTT. Protein: CASKRTDSNQLQHL. V usage is TRBV12-3 or TRBV12-4 and J usage is TRBJ1-5; TRBD1 is a possible D gene (5 bases). This CDR3 region has 14 residues.

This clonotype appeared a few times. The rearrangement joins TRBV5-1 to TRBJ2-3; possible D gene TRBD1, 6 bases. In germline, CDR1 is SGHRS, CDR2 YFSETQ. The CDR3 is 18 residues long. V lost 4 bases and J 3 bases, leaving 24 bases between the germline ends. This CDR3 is CASSQGQTFPPSTDTQYF. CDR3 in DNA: TGCGCCAGCAGCCAGGGACAAACCTTCCCCCCATCTACAGATACGCAGTATTTT.

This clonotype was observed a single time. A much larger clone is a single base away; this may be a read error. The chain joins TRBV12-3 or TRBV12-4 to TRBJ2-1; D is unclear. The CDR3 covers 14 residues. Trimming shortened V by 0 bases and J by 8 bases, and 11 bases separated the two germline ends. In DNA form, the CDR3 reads TGTGCCAGCAGTTTAGCGGGATGGCCCGATGAGCAGTTCTTC. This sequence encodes CASSLAGWPDEQFF.

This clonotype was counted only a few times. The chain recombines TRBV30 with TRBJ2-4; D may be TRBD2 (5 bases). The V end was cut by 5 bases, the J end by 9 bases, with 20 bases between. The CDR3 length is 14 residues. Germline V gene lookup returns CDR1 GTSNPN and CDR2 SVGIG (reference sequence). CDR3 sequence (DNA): TGTGCCTGGGAGGCGGGTGGGAATGGTAGCATTCAGTACTTC. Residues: CAWEAGGNGSIQYF.

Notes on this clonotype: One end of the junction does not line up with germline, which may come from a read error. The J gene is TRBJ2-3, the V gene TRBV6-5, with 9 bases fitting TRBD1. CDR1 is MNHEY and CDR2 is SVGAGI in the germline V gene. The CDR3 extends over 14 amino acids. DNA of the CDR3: TGTGCTAGCAGTTACGGGACAGGGACAGATACGCAGTATTTT. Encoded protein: CASSYGTGTDTQYF.

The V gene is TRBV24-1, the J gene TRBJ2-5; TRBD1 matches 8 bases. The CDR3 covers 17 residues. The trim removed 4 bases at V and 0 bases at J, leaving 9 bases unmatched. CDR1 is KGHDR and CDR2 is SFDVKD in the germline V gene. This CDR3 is CATSDPATGDYQETQYF. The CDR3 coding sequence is TGTGCCACCAGTGACCCGGCGACAGGGGATTACCAAGAGACCCAGTACTTC.

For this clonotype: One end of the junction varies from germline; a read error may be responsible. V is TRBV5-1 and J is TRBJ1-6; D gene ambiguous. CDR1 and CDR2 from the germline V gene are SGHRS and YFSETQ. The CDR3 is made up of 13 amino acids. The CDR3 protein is CASSFQLNSPHHF. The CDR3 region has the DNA TGCGCCAGCAGCTTCCAACTAAATTCACCCCACCACTTT.

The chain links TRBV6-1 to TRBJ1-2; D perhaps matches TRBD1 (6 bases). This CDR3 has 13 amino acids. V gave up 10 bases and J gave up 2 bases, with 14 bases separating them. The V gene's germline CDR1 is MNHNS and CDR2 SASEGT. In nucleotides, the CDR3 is TGTGCCACCACCCGGGGGGGCAACTATGGCTACACCTTC. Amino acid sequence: CATTRGGNYGYTF.

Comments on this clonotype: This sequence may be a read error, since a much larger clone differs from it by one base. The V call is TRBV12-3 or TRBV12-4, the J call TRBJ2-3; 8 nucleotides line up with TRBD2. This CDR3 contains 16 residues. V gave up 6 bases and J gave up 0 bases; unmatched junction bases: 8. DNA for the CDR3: TGTGCCAGCAGCCGTCGGACTAGCTGGAGCACAGATACGCAGTATTTT. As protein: CASSRRTSWSTDTQYF.

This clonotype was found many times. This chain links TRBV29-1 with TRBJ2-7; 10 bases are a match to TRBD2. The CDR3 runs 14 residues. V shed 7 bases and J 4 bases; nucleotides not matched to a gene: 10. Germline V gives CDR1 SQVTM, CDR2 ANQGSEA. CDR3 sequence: CSAQGLAGDYEQYF. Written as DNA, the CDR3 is TGCAGCGCCCAGGGGCTAGCGGGAGATTACGAGCAGTACTTC.